These 7 T cell receptor beta chains were sequenced from one sample in a study of blood T cell repertoires in COVID-19 (dated by TCRdb to between 2020 and 2021). Receptors were amplified or captured by the immunoSEQ multiplex PCR assay. The immuneACCESS repertoire file appears here via TCRdb, limited to in-frame rearrangements. These files lack a portion of the clones; in checked studies, under half of the deficit traces to unresolved V genes, and the cause of the others is not known. For this sample there are hundreds of thousands of clones; under 90% appear just once. Jointly, the top ten make up approximately 6.1% of the sample. The sequenced sample consisted of peripheral blood. These receptors all come from an elderly man with acute or convalescent COVID-19.

This rearrangement joins TRBV7-2 to TRBJ2-5; 11 bases match TRBD1. The CDR3 totals 15 residues. CDR1 is SGHTA and CDR2 is FQGNSA in the germline V gene. J gave up 2 bases and V 5 bases, and 4 bases lay outside the gene matches. Written as DNA, the CDR3 is TGTGCCAGCAGCGGGACAGGGGGGATACAAGAGACCCAGTACTTC. Translation gives CASSGTGGIQETQYF.

The chain employs TRBV30 and TRBJ1-5; the D gene is possibly TRBD1 (5 bases). CDR1 and CDR2 (germline): GTSNPN, SVGIG (reference sequence). Trimming removed 1 base at V and 2 bases at J, with 9 bases between. The CDR3 is made up of 14 amino acids. CDR3 sequence reads: CAWSGQSGNQPQHF. Written as DNA, the CDR3 is TGTGCCTGGAGTGGACAGTCGGGCAATCAGCCCCAGCATTTT.

The chain is built from TRBV18 and TRBJ2-1; 10 bases fit TRBD1. This CDR3 is built from 16 residues. V dropped 2 bases and J dropped 5; count of bases not matched to a gene: 6. The germline gives CDR1 KGHSH, CDR2 LQKENI. The CDR3 sequence: CASSPGRQGANNEQFF. In DNA, the CDR3 is TGTGCCAGCTCACCAGGAAGACAGGGGGCCAACAATGAGCAGTTCTTC.

The rearrangement joins TRBV12-3 or TRBV12-4 to TRBJ1-6, with a weak D call TRBD1 (5 bases). V lost 8 bases and J 6 bases, leaving 11 bases between the germline ends. The CDR3 has 13 residues. This CDR3 is CASQGLANSPLHF. For the CDR3, the DNA is TGTGCCAGCCAGGGACTAGCTAATTCACCCCTCCACTTT.

The V gene is TRBV6-5, the J gene TRBJ2-5; 8 bases fit TRBD2. CDR3 length equals 16 residues. Trimming at V came to 3 bases and at J to 2 bases, leaving 8 bases not matched to a gene. The germline gives CDR1 MNHEY, CDR2 SVGAGI. The CDR3 loop is CASSYRGGGTQETQYF. CDR3 in DNA: TGTGCCAGCAGTTATCGGGGGGGAGGTACACAAGAGACCCAGTACTTC.

The chain combines TRBV5-8 with TRBJ1-5; no clear D gene. CDR3 length equals 14 residues. V lost 4 bases and J lost 4, with 12 bases in between. CDR1 and CDR2 from the germline V gene are SGHTS and YDEGEE. The CDR3 spells CASSPGETNQPQHF. The CDR3 coding sequence is TGTGCCAGCAGCCCTGGGGAGACTAATCAGCCCCAGCATTTT.

The chain links TRBV7-2 to TRBJ2-1, with 7 positions matching TRBD2. The V gene's germline CDR1 is SGHTA and CDR2 FQGNSA. This CDR3 region has 14 residues. V shed 3 bases, J shed 9 bases, and the junction held 8 bases outside the gene matches. CDR3 in amino acids: CASSLRREWSEQFF. As DNA, the CDR3 is TGTGCCAGCAGCTTGCGGCGGGAGTGGAGTGAGCAGTTCTTC.